These 3 T cell receptor beta chains came from one sample sequenced in a study of T cell repertoires in cytomegalovirus infection. TCRdb ran MiXCR on the reads and lists one entry per CDR3 protein. There are some 200,000 distinct CDR3 sequences in the sample; nearly 9.5% occur only once, and approximately 4.6% lies in the top ten. Input material: PBMCs. Every receptor here comes from a human donor in good health (CMV status not recorded). Some clones in this sample may be carry-over from other donors' samples.

V gene TRBV7-9 combines with J gene TRBJ2-1; 7 bases map to TRBD2. V trimming: 5 bases; J trimming: 4 bases; junction bases outside the gene matches: 8. The CDR3 length is 15 residues. Germline V lookup: CDR1 SEHNR, CDR2 FQNEAQ (reference sequence). CDR3 region: CASSHSSGSYNEQFF. CDR3 DNA: TGTGCCAGCAGCCACTCTAGCGGCAGTTACAATGAGCAGTTCTTC.

This chain joins TRBV20-1 and TRBJ1-2, with D unresolved. The CDR3 runs 12 residues. V was shortened by 6 bases and J by 4 bases, with 12 bases between the two germline ends. Germline V lookup: CDR1 DFQATT, CDR2 SNEGSKA (reference sequence). The CDR3 bases are TGCAGTGCAAAGGACGCCTCCTATGGCTACACCTTC. Protein sequence: CSAKDASYGYTF.

This clonotype was observed at least ten times. V gene TRBV7-8 combines with J gene TRBJ1-1; 8 bases match TRBD1. From germline, CDR1 is SGHVS and CDR2 FQNEAQ. This CDR3 has 14 residues. V shed 7 bases and J 0 bases; nucleotides not matched to a gene: 4. The CDR3 sequence: CASIRDRMNTEAFF. CDR3 DNA: TGTGCCAGCATCCGGGACAGGATGAACACTGAAGCTTTCTTT.